These T cell receptor beta chains were read from a single sample in a study of response to subunit inactivated influenza vaccine. TCRdb reanalysed the RT-PCR reads using MiXCR and keeps one entry per CDR3 protein. Of fewer than 600,000 distinct CDR3 sequences in the sample, under 8.5% were seen once. The sequencing used PBMCs from blood, collected about 23 months after vaccination. Receptors were obtained from a man between 45 and 75 years old who received an inactivated influenza vaccine. Both conserved end residues are part of each CDR3. The order of the fields is CDR3 length, J gene, clone size, V gene, D gene, CDR3 DNA, CDR3 protein. The D gene is left open where the match is weak. A clone size is listed for some rows: how often the clone was seen (once, few, many), or a class if it is expanded.

15 | TRBJ2-3 | many | TRBV7-2 | TRBD2 | TGTGCCAGCAGCTTAGCTAGCGGGGACACAGATACGCAGTATTTT | CASSLASGDTDTQYF
12 | TRBJ1-1 | NA | TRBV6-5 | NA | TGTGCCAGCAGTTACGGGTTAACTGAAGCTTTCTTT | CASSYGLTEAFF
16 | TRBJ1-5 | NA | TRBV15 | NA | TGTGCCACCAGCAGAGATGTCACTGTGGGTAATCAGCCCCAGCATTTT | CATSRDVTVGNQPQHF
15 | TRBJ2-5 | NA | TRBV6-5 | TRBD2 | TGTGCCAGCAGTTACGGCGGGGGGATCCAAGAGACCCAGTACTTC | CASSYGGGIQETQYF
15 | TRBJ2-4 | few | TRBV20-1 | NA | TGCAGTGCTAGAGATCACGGGGTCCGGGGAGACATTCAGTACTTC | CSARDHGVRGDIQYF
15 | TRBJ1-2 | NA | TRBV4-2 | NA | TGTGCCAGCAGCCAAGCTGACAGTGCTAACTATGGCTACACCTTC | CASSQADSANYGYTF
14 | TRBJ1-2 | few | TRBV7-8 | TRBD1 | TGTGCCAGCAGCCGCGACAGGGGCACCTATGGCTACACCTTC | CASSRDRGTYGYTF
15 | TRBJ1-5 | few | TRBV5-5 | NA | TGTGCCAGCGACCCCAGACCAGGGGCAGGCCAGCCCCAGCATTTT | CASDPRPGAGQPQHF
14 | TRBJ2-7 | many | TRBV3-1 | TRBD1 | TGTGCCAGCAGCCAAGAACAGGGGTCCTACGAGCAGTACTTC | CASSQEQGSYEQYF
20 | TRBJ2-7 | many | TRBV14 | NA | TGTGCCAGCAGCCTAGGTATCGCGGACATAAGGTTTCGAGGACCCTACGAGCAGTACTTC | CASSLGIADIRFRGPYEQYF
14 | TRBJ2-5 | few | TRBV12-3/TRBV12-4 | NA | TGTGCCAGCAGCCCTTGGGGAGACAGAGAGACCCAGTACTTC | CASSPWGDRETQYF
15 | TRBJ1-2 | few | TRBV5-8 | NA | TGTGCCAGCAGCTTGGGTTTCAGGGCGATCTCAGGCTACACCTTC | CASSLGFRAISGYTF
12 | TRBJ1-2 | many | TRBV20-1 | NA | TGCAGTGCTAGCTCTTACACCGATGGCTACACCTTC | CSASSYTDGYTF
13 | TRBJ2-2 | many | TRBV12-3/TRBV12-4 | NA | TGTGCCAGCAGACCGAACAGTTCTGGGGAGCTGTTTTTT | CASRPNSSGELFF
15 | TRBJ2-1 | few | TRBV7-3 | NA | TGTGCCAGCAGCTTATCGGGTGGTTTGGGCAATGAGCAGTTCTTC | CASSLSGGLGNEQFF
15 | TRBJ2-7 | few | TRBV7-9 | TRBD1 | TGTGCCAGCAGCCCCCGGGACAGCTTCTCGAGTGAGCAGTACTTC | CASSPRDSFSSEQYF
14 | TRBJ2-5 | few | TRBV29-1 | TRBD1 | TGCAGCGTTACTACCGGGACAGCCCAAGAGACCCAGTACTTC | CSVTTGTAQETQYF
15 | TRBJ1-5 | few | TRBV20-1 | NA | TGCAGTGCTAGAGATGGCGCAGGGGATTTTCAGCCCCAGCATTTT | CSARDGAGDFQPQHF
13 | TRBJ2-7 | NA | TRBV6-1 | TRBD2 | TGTGCCAGCAGTGATGGGAGGGCCTACGAGCAGTACTTC | CASSDGRAYEQYF
13 | TRBJ2-7 | many | TRBV6-2/TRBV6-3 | NA | TGTGCCAGCAGTTACTTTACCTACGACACGCAGTACTTC | CASSYFTYDTQYF
17 | TRBJ2-5 | NA | TRBV11-2 | NA | TGTGCCAGCAGCTTAAAGTTTAGGGCAGGGAAGCGGGAGACCCAGTACTTC | CASSLKFRAGKRETQYF
13 | TRBJ2-1 | NA | TRBV6-1 | TRBD2 | TGTGCCGCCACGGGGGGGGCGTTCCATGAGCAGTTCTTC | CAATGGAFHEQFF
17 | TRBJ1-1 | many | TRBV20-1 | NA | TGCAGTGCTAGAGTACAGGGTGGGGGTGCGCTGAACACTGAAGCTTTCTTT | CSARVQGGGALNTEAFF
16 | TRBJ1-6 | many | TRBV7-2 | NA | TGTGCCAGCAGCTTAAGAGGACGGGTCAATAATTCACCCCTCCACTTT | CASSLRGRVNNSPLHF
14 | TRBJ2-5 | NA | TRBV20-1 | NA | TGCAGTGCTTCCCAGGCCGGGAGTGGAGAGACCCAGTACTTC | CSASQAGSGETQYF
15 | TRBJ2-1 | NA | TRBV16 | NA | TGTGCCAGCAGCCTTCTCAGGCAGGGAGGCAATGAGCAGTTCTTC | CASSLLRQGGNEQFF
13 | TRBJ1-2 | many | TRBV20-1 | NA | TGCAGTGCTAGTCCGACAGGAAAGGATGGCTACACCTTC | CSASPTGKDGYTF
16 | TRBJ1-2 | NA | TRBV12-3/TRBV12-4 | NA | TGTGCCAGCAGTCACCGGGGTCCTACAGCTAACTATGGCTACACCTTC | CASSHRGPTANYGYTF
14 | TRBJ2-3 | many | TRBV19 | NA | TGTGCCAGTAGTACGGATAGCGGTACAGATACGCAGTATTTT | CASSTDSGTDTQYF
14 | TRBJ2-7 | NA | TRBV12-3/TRBV12-4 | TRBD2 | TGTGCCAGCAGTTTACTGGAAAAAGCGGGAGAGCAGTACTTC | CASSLLEKAGEQYF
15 | TRBJ2-7 | few | TRBV6-2/TRBV6-3 | TRBD2 | TGTGCCAGCAGAGAAGCGGGGGGGTTCTCCTACGAGCAGTACTTC | CASREAGGFSYEQYF
15 | TRBJ2-7 | NA | TRBV6-1 | NA | TGTGCCAGCAGAATAAGGGAGAGTGGAGTCTACGAGCAGTACTTC | CASRIRESGVYEQYF
13 | TRBJ2-1 | NA | TRBV3-1 | NA | TGTGCCAGCGGTTCTTTGGCCTACAATGAGCAGTTCTTC | CASGSLAYNEQFF
16 | TRBJ2-1 | NA | TRBV11-2 | NA | TGTGCCAGCAGCCCTATATCAGGCCGCACCTACAATGAGCAGTTCTTC | CASSPISGRTYNEQFF
15 | TRBJ1-3 | many | TRBV15 | NA | TGTGCCACCAGCCCAACGAGGGTCTCTGGAAACACCATATATTTT | CATSPTRVSGNTIYF
15 | TRBJ2-1 | NA | TRBV20-1 | NA | TGCAGTGCTAGCGGCGGGGGCCCCTCCTACAATGAGCAGTTCTTC | CSASGGGPSYNEQFF
16 | TRBJ2-1 | few | TRBV7-2 | TRBD2 | TGTGCCAGCAGCTTAGACCTAGCGGTCCTCGGGGATGAGCAGTTCTTC | CASSLDLAVLGDEQFF
17 | TRBJ2-3 | NA | TRBV7-2 | TRBD2 | TGTGCCAGCAGCTCCTTTGGGACTAGCGGGGGCACAGATACGCAGTATTTT | CASSSFGTSGGTDTQYF
14 | TRBJ2-1 | NA | TRBV20-1 | NA | TGCAGTGCTAGTTACGGGGGTTCCTACAATGAGCAGTTCTTC | CSASYGGSYNEQFF
19 | TRBJ1-3 | few | TRBV3-1 | NA | TGTGCCAGCAGCCAAGATCCTTGGGCAGGGCCCACTTCTGGAAACACCATATATTTT | CASSQDPWAGPTSGNTIYF
15 | TRBJ2-1 | few | TRBV6-5 | NA | TGTGCCAGCAGTTACGCCTGGGACAACAACAATGAGCAGTTCTTC | CASSYAWDNNNEQFF
14 | TRBJ2-7 | NA | TRBV3-1 | NA | TGTGCCACCACCCAACCGGGACACCCATACGAGCAGTACTTC | CATTQPGHPYEQYF
14 | TRBJ1-2 | NA | TRBV6-1 | NA | TGTGCCAGCAGTGAATATAGGGGTCTTTATGGCTACACCTTC | CASSEYRGLYGYTF
14 | TRBJ2-3 | NA | TRBV19 | NA | TGTGCCACCGGGCACCCAGCTAGCACAGATACGCAGTATTTT | CATGHPASTDTQYF
12 | TRBJ2-7 | NA | TRBV20-1 | NA | TGCAGTGCTGGTTCCTTTGGCTACGAGCAGTACTTC | CSAGSFGYEQYF